This T cell receptor beta chain was found in a study of TIL therapy for anti-PD-1-resistant metastatic lung cancer. Study-level information: Median patient age was nearly 55, ranging about 35-85 years. Half of patients were current or former smokers.

Deletions cut 2 bases from V and 8 bases from J, with 12 bases between. The germline gives CDR1 MNHEY, CDR2 SVGAGI. CDR3 size: 13 residues. The study's findings and limits: This highly selected cohort may not generalize to typical lung cancer patients.

Note on this clone: The antigen is undetermined.

This was the immunoSEQ v3 assay. Survey-level samples got 2 million or so read pairs; deep-level samples got about 5-6.5 million. This table comes from immunoSEQ multiplex PCR, and its TCRdb copy is limited to in-frame clones, with some not included. Of 57,000 or so clones detected, around 90% appear once; the ten largest clones hold 2.6%. Specified time point: pre-treatment sample, taken before nivolumab and TIL therapy. Sequencing was performed on blood, taken at baseline. This chain uses TRBV6-5 with TRBJ1-2, with D unclear. The clonotype comes from a person aged 25-85 years with non-small cell lung cancer. In DNA, the CDR3 is TGTGCCAGCAGTTACGACAAGGGTTACGGCTACACCTTC. This translates into CASSYDKGYGYTF.